These T cell receptor beta chains were read from a single sample in a study of shared clonotypes between healthy human individuals. Profiling relied on immunoSEQ multiplex PCR, and the TCRdb table lists in-frame clones only, not all of them. The repertoire consists of around 240,000 clones, with 60% to 70% occurring once and the leading ten covering over 8.5%. Input material: memory CD4+ T cells sorted from blood. These receptors all stem from a man aged 25 to 40 in good health. CDR3s include the opening cysteine and the closing phenylalanine or tryptophan.

cdr3_length,v_call,cdr3_aa
17,TRBV14,CASSQELLGLSGNTIYF
13,TRBV9,CASSAWDTSEAFF
11,TRBV28,CASSFKSTQYF
13,TRBV6-1,CASSAVGNTEAFF
16,TRBV18,CASSPLPSGRAREQFF
12,TRBV5-4,CASSEKNTEAFF
16,TRBV5-1,CASSGLAGLNTGELFF
17,TRBV11-3,CASSLVTFMGTTGELFF
17,TRBV27,CASSFDTGFVSPHTQYF
9,TRBV21-1,CARSRGAFF
13,TRBV19,CASITHEHTEAFF
15,TRBV6-1,CASSKSGHSNTEAFF
17,TRBV5-6,CASSLLSGRADTGELFF
15,TRBV6-1,CASSEGALGANVLTF
14,TRBV5-1,CASTVGIRANEQFF
13,TRBV7-8,CASSLGTRNSMFF
15,TRBV6-4,CASREQIGALGEQFF
15,TRBV11-2,CASRSSGRAYETQYF
14,TRBV27,CASSLGQGFNGYTF
14,TRBV18,CASSPKHSYNEQFF
15,TRBV5-1,CASSRSGGIAYEQYF
15,TRBV7-9,CASSLGEANTGELFF
16,TRBV28,CASSLGAETSVYEQYF
15,TRBV7-2,CASSFRNSGANVLTF
14,TRBV10-3,CAIRDQTGEETQYF
13,TRBV7-2,CASSRGPDNEQFF
17,TRBV11-2,CASSPTSRTSGRYEQYF